The 24 T cell receptor beta chains in this list originate from one sample, sequenced in a study of shared clonotypes between healthy human individuals. TCRdb's table, derived via immunoSEQ multiplex PCR, lists solely in-frame clones and lacks some. The sample consists of approximately 510,000 clones, about four fifths of them appearing once. What was sequenced was PBMCs. These receptor sequences come from a woman aged 40 to 49 in good health. Some clones in this sample may be carry-over from other donors' samples.

The chain employs TRBV28 and TRBJ1-6; possible D gene TRBD1, 5 bases. The CDR3 consists of 14 residues. Germline V gives CDR1 MDHEN, CDR2 SYDVKM. Trimming took 11 bases from V and 7 from J, leaving 18 bases between them. The CDR3 loop reads CAVRRARENSPLHF. The CDR3, as DNA: TGTGCCGTCAGACGGGCCAGGGAGAATTCACCCCTCCACTTT.

This rearrangement joins TRBV27 to TRBJ2-3; 15 bases fit TRBD2. CDR3 length equals 17 residues. The germline CDR1 and CDR2 sequences are MNHEY and SMNVEV (reference sequence). V was pared by 7 bases and J by 2 bases, with 7 bases of the junction left unmatched. Here the CDR3 reads CASKGTSGRWVTDTQYF. The CDR3 DNA is TGTGCCAGCAAAGGGACTAGCGGGAGGTGGGTCACAGATACGCAGTATTTT.

This clone was recorded only once. The CDR3 loop reads CSVEVPPWETQYF. The CDR3 bases are TGCAGCGTTGAAGTACCCCCCTGGGAGACCCAGTACTTC. The genes are TRBV29-1 and TRBJ2-5; D remains unclear. The germline V gene encodes CDR1 SQVTM and CDR2 ANQGSEA. Trimming removed 1 base from V and 5 bases from J, with 11 bases in between. The CDR3 runs to 13 residues.

This clone was counted a few times. The chain couples TRBV9 to TRBJ2-7, with TRBD2 identical over 10 bases. J gave up 5 bases and V 4 bases, and 9 bases lay outside the gene matches. The germline CDR1 and CDR2 sequences are SGDLS and YYNGEE. This CDR3 is built from 15 residues. The CDR3 reads CASSRVAGGSDEQYF. The CDR3 region has the DNA TGTGCCAGCAGCCGAGTAGCGGGAGGTTCGGACGAGCAGTACTTC.

The V gene is TRBV28, the J gene TRBJ1-5; D remains ambiguous. V lost 5 bases and J lost 0, with 14 bases in between. This CDR3 region has 16 residues. The germline gives CDR1 MDHEN, CDR2 SYDVKM. CDR3 sequence reads: CASSDPYDISNQPQHF. CDR3 nucleotides: TGTGCCAGCAGTGACCCCTATGACATTAGCAATCAGCCCCAGCATTTT.

The table lists this clone with a few counts. J is TRBJ2-3 and V is TRBV6-4, with D perhaps TRBD2 (5 bases). With 3 bases removed from V and 0 bases from J, the gap between germline ends came to 7 bases. This CDR3 has 14 residues. Germline V gives CDR1 MRHNA, CDR2 SNTAGT. CDR3 protein: CASSEGSSTDTQYF. CDR3 coding DNA: TGTGCCAGCAGTGAAGGGAGCAGCACAGATACGCAGTATTTT.

This clone has just a few counts. The J gene is TRBJ1-2, the V gene TRBV20-1; D gene unclear. The germline V gene encodes CDR1 DFQATT and CDR2 SNEGSKA (reference sequence). V was cut by 4 bases and J by 6 bases, with 9 bases left in between. This CDR3 comprises 11 residues. The CDR3 DNA follows: TGCAGTGCTAAGGCGTCTGATGGCTACACCTTC. Translated: CSAKASDGYTF.

This clone has just a few counts. CDR3 sequence (DNA): TGTGCCATCAGTGATACACAGGGGGCAGGTCAGCCCCAGCATTTT. As protein: CAISDTQGAGQPQHF. V is TRBV10-3 and J is TRBJ1-5; 9 nucleotides agree with TRBD1. CDR1 is ENHRY and CDR2 is SYGVKD in the germline V gene. J gave up 6 bases and V 3 bases, and 6 bases lay outside the gene matches. The CDR3 contains 15 residues.

The chain carries TRBV2 and TRBJ2-5, with a tentative D call TRBD1 (5 bases). There are 12 residues in the CDR3. V was pared by 4 bases and J by 4 bases, with 7 bases between. From germline, CDR1 is SNHLY and CDR2 FYNNEI. DNA of the CDR3: TGTGCCAGCAGTGCAGGGCCAGAGACCCAGTACTTC. Amino acid sequence: CASSAGPETQYF.

This chain joins TRBV5-4 and TRBJ1-1; TRBD1 aligns across 7 bases. J lost 3 bases, V lost 6 bases, and 8 bases had no gene match. Germline assignment: CDR1 SGHNT and CDR2 YYREEE (reference sequence). The CDR3 sequence is 14 residues long. The DNA for the CDR3 is TGTGCCAGCAACAACAGGGGTTCGGACACTGAAGCTTTCTTT. Translation: CASNNRGSDTEAFF.

The rearrangement joins TRBV5-1 to TRBJ2-3; 8 bases map to TRBD2. Germline-derived CDR1 and CDR2 are SGHRS and YFSETQ. Trimming cost V 5 bases and J 1 base; bases outside gene matches: 3. The CDR3 sequence is 14 residues long. The CDR3: CASSSTSGTDTQYF. CDR3 DNA: TGCGCCAGCAGTTCGACTAGCGGCACAGATACGCAGTATTTT.

This clone was picked up one time. V and J are TRBV5-1 and TRBJ2-6; either TRBD1 or TRBD2 may supply D (5 bases each). CDR3 length: 17 residues. The V gene lost 4 bases and the J gene lost 2 bases, with 16 bases spanning the gap. Germline-derived CDR1 and CDR2 are SGHRS and YFSETQ. CDR3 nucleotides: TGCGCCAGCAGCATGACCGGGACGGCCGCTGGGGCCAACGTCCTGACTTTC. It translates to CASSMTGTAAGANVLTF.

This chain uses TRBV5-4 with TRBJ1-4; 7 positions agree with TRBD1. The germline gives CDR1 SGHNT, CDR2 YYREEE (reference sequence). V shed 4 bases and J 4 bases; nucleotides not matched to a gene: 10. The CDR3 length is 16 residues. This CDR3 reads CASSAGQEGINEKLFF. CDR3 in DNA: TGTGCCAGCAGCGCCGGACAGGAGGGGATTAATGAAAAACTGTTTTTT.

This clone was found a few times. The chain uses TRBV5-1 and TRBJ1-2; no firm D call. The V gene's germline CDR1 is SGHRS and CDR2 YFSETQ. The CDR3 is 15 amino acids. The V end lost 4 bases, the J end lost 6 bases, and 19 bases lay between the germline ends. The CDR3 DNA reads TGCGCCAGCAGCCCGGACGGCTTACCAGGAGATGGCTACACCTTC. Its translation is CASSPDGLPGDGYTF.

The J gene is TRBJ2-1, the V gene TRBV4-2, with 14 bases fitting TRBD2. V shed 4 bases, J shed 8 bases, and the junction held 7 bases outside the gene matches. Germline V gene data show CDR1 as LGHNA and CDR2 as YNFKEQ. The CDR3 spans 16 residues. The CDR3 spells CASSLRTSGRFDEQFF. CDR3 DNA sequence: TGTGCCAGCAGCCTCCGGACTAGCGGGAGGTTCGATGAGCAGTTCTTC.

The chain couples TRBV7-3 to TRBJ1-3; D might be TRBD1 (5 bases). Germline V gives CDR1 SGHTA, CDR2 FQGTGA. The CDR3 contains 15 residues. Trimming took 5 bases from V and 0 from J, leaving 11 bases between them. The CDR3 sequence: CASSTGQISGNTIYF. The CDR3 DNA is TGTGCCAGCAGCACGGGGCAGATCTCTGGAAACACCATATATTTT.

The chain couples TRBV25-1 to TRBJ2-1; 11 bases line up with TRBD2. The CDR3 sequence is 13 residues long. V dropped 8 bases and J dropped 7; count of bases not matched to a gene: 4. CDR1 and CDR2 from the germline V gene are MGHDK and SYGVNS. CDR3 in amino acids: CASSWTSGNEQFF. The DNA for the CDR3 is TGTGCCAGCTCCTGGACTAGCGGGAATGAGCAGTTCTTC.

V usage is TRBV7-2 and J usage is TRBJ2-2, with 8 bases identical to TRBD2. This CDR3 region has 16 residues. Germline V gene sequence: CDR1 SGHTA, CDR2 FQGNSA. V lost 5 bases to trimming and J lost 5 bases; unmatched junction nucleotides: 10. The CDR3 DNA is TGTGCCAGCAGCGGGCGAGCGGGAGTGAGGACCGGGGAGCTGTTTTTT. It yields the protein CASSGRAGVRTGELFF.

The chain couples TRBV4-2 to TRBJ1-5, with D unclear. This CDR3 region has 13 residues. V was cut by 4 bases and J by 4 bases, with 8 bases left in between. Germline CDR1 and CDR2: LGHNA and YNFKEQ. CDR3 region: CASSPKWNQPQHF. The CDR3 DNA sequence: TGTGCCAGCAGCCCCAAGTGGAATCAGCCCCAGCATTTT.

V is TRBV18 and J is TRBJ1-1; 11 bases line up with TRBD1. This CDR3 is built from 16 residues. CDR1 is KGHSH, CDR2 LQKENI, per germline. Trimming removed 3 bases from V and 0 bases from J; junction bases left unmatched: 3. The CDR3 region is CASSPVGQGVNTEAFF. Here the CDR3 DNA reads TGTGCCAGCTCACCCGTGGGACAGGGGGTGAACACTGAAGCTTTCTTT.

This clone turned up a few times. V is TRBV28 and J is TRBJ1-4, with unresolved D. Germline CDR1 MDHEN, CDR2 SYDVKM. This CDR3 region has 12 residues. V was pared by 8 bases and J by 3 bases, with 7 bases between. CDR3 residues: CASGRANEKLFF. The CDR3 nucleotides read TGTGCCAGCGGCAGAGCTAATGAAAAACTGTTTTTT.

This chain links TRBV7-8 with TRBJ2-3; D remains unclear. Trimming took off 3 bases at V and 6 bases at J, with 13 bases between the two ends. The CDR3 totals 14 residues. Per germline, CDR1 SGHVS and CDR2 FQNEAQ. CDR3 protein: CASSFSLQRDTQYF. CDR3 in DNA: TGTGCCAGCAGCTTCTCCCTCCAGCGTGATACGCAGTATTTT.

This chain joins TRBV5-4 and TRBJ2-1; 13 bases map to TRBD2. Germline assignment: CDR1 SGHNT and CDR2 YYREEE (reference sequence). Trimming took 4 bases from V and 10 from J; bases not matched to a gene: 8. The CDR3 covers 15 residues. The CDR3 loop is CASSLGTSGAGEQFF. CDR3 DNA sequence: TGTGCCAGCAGCCTAGGGACTAGCGGGGCGGGGGAGCAGTTCTTC.

The chain has TRBV5-6 and TRBJ1-1; 7 nucleotides align to TRBD1. V gave up 1 base and J gave up 5 bases; unmatched junction bases: 2. The V gene's germline CDR1 is SGHDT and CDR2 YYEEEE. The CDR3 covers 13 residues. In nucleotides, the CDR3 is TGTGCCAGCAGCTTGCAGGGGGGTACTGAAGCTTTCTTT. This sequence encodes CASSLQGGTEAFF.